A single sample gave rise to the 3 T cell receptor beta chains below, sequenced in a study of shared clonotypes between healthy human individuals. Sequencing used immunoSEQ multiplex PCR; TCRdb keeps in-frame clones, though not all of them. This table has about 2 million clones, 85% to 95% appearing once. The specimen sequenced was naive CD4+ T cells sorted from blood. This sample's subset: CD45RA+ positively selected. The origin of the receptors is a man aged 18 to 30 in good health.

The chain joins TRBV5-4 to TRBJ2-1, with TRBD2 identical over 11 bases. The V segment lost 0 bases and the J segment 4 bases; nucleotides outside the gene matches: 6. This CDR3 is 17 amino acids long. Per germline, CDR1 SGHNT and CDR2 YYREEE (reference sequence). The CDR3 sequence: CASSLAGASGGYNEQFF. The CDR3 nucleotides read TGTGCCAGCAGCTTGGCGGGCGCTAGCGGGGGGTACAATGAGCAGTTCTTC.

The chain links TRBV25-1 to TRBJ1-5, with a possible D match to TRBD1 (5 bases). This CDR3 has 12 amino acids. Germline V gene sequence: CDR1 MGHDK, CDR2 SYGVNS. V was shortened by 2 bases and J by 10 bases, with 9 bases between the two germline ends. CDR3 sequence reads: CASSEGWTPQHF. DNA for the CDR3: TGTGCCAGCAGTGAAGGGTGGACACCCCAGCATTTT.

A note on this clone: In the same sample, other DNA sequences code for this CDR3. The genes are TRBV2 and TRBJ2-7; tentative D call: TRBD1 (6 bases). V lost 4 bases to trimming and J lost 3 bases, with 7 bases between them. The CDR3 loop spans 12 amino acids. Germline CDR1 is SNHLY and CDR2 is FYNNEI. The CDR3 DNA follows: TGTGCCAGCAGTGTGACAGGCTACGAGCAGTACTTC. This gives the protein CASSVTGYEQYF.